The rows below give T cell receptor beta chains drawn from one sample of a study of PD-L1 blockade in urothelial cancer. Profiling relied on immunoSEQ multiplex PCR, and the TCRdb table lists in-frame clones only, not all of them. The profile shows around 40,000 clones, roughly 36% of them singletons. This specimen was tumor tissue, taken before atezolizumab (anti-PD-L1) treatment. These receptors were obtained from a man in his sixties with urothelial cancer. Each CDR3 is given with its conserved first and last residue. D genes are given only for firm matches. Only part of the rows carry a size: once, few, many, or a class if the clone is expanded.

v_call: TRBV10-3; clone_size: few; j_call: TRBJ1-2; d_call: TRBD1; cdr3_aa: CAISETGANYGYTF; cdr3_nt: TGTGCCATCAGTGAGACAGGGGCTAACTATGGCTACACCTTC
v_call: TRBV12-5; clone_size: -; j_call: TRBJ1-2; d_call: -; cdr3_aa: CASGTQTDYGYTF; cdr3_nt: TGTGCTAGTGGTACCCAGACGGATTATGGCTACACCTTC
v_call: TRBV19; clone_size: -; j_call: TRBJ2-1; d_call: -; cdr3_aa: CASSIGPQFIYNEQFF; cdr3_nt: TGTGCCAGTAGTATAGGGCCACAGTTTATCTACAATGAGCAGTTCTTC
v_call: TRBV9; clone_size: few; j_call: TRBJ2-3; d_call: TRBD2; cdr3_aa: CASSVEDSGSGGITDTQYF; cdr3_nt: TGTGCCAGCAGCGTAGAGGATAGCGGGAGTGGGGGTATCACAGATACGCAGTATTTT
v_call: TRBV29-1; clone_size: -; j_call: TRBJ2-3; d_call: -; cdr3_aa: CSVSEQSSSTDTQYF; cdr3_nt: TGCAGCGTTTCCGAACAGTCCTCTAGCACAGATACGCAGTATTTT
v_call: TRBV30; clone_size: -; j_call: TRBJ2-3; d_call: TRBD2; cdr3_aa: CAWSSYSGGADTQYF; cdr3_nt: TGTGCCTGGAGTTCTTATAGCGGGGGGGCAGATACGCAGTATTTT
v_call: TRBV5-1; clone_size: few; j_call: TRBJ2-5; d_call: TRBD1; cdr3_aa: CASSSPGTGEETQYF; cdr3_nt: TGCGCCAGCAGCTCGCCGGGGACAGGGGAAGAGACCCAGTACTTC
v_call: TRBV18; clone_size: few; j_call: TRBJ1-2; d_call: -; cdr3_aa: CASSPNQRYGYTF; cdr3_nt: TGTGCCAGCTCACCTAACCAGCGCTATGGCTACACCTTC
v_call: TRBV6-8; clone_size: -; j_call: TRBJ2-5; d_call: TRBD1; cdr3_aa: CASGGAGTGRETQYF; cdr3_nt: TGTGCCAGCGGCGGTGCCGGGACAGGGAGGGAGACCCAGTACTTC
v_call: TRBV11-3; clone_size: -; j_call: TRBJ2-1; d_call: TRBD2; cdr3_aa: CASSFAGGARNEQFF; cdr3_nt: TGTGCCAGCAGCTTTGCCGGGGGGGCTCGCAATGAGCAGTTCTTC
v_call: TRBV11-3; clone_size: few; j_call: TRBJ2-1; d_call: TRBD1; cdr3_aa: CASSLNTGDTDEQFF; cdr3_nt: TGTGCCAGCAGCTTGAATACAGGGGACACCGATGAGCAGTTCTTC
v_call: TRBV5-1; clone_size: -; j_call: TRBJ1-1; d_call: -; cdr3_aa: CASNLLGAEGSTEAFF; cdr3_nt: TGCGCCAGCAACCTCCTGGGGGCGGAGGGGAGCACTGAAGCTTTCTTT
v_call: TRBV18; clone_size: few; j_call: TRBJ1-1; d_call: -; cdr3_aa: CASSPSIAGSGTEAFF; cdr3_nt: TGTGCCAGTTCACCATCCATCGCGGGAAGTGGTACTGAAGCTTTCTTT
v_call: TRBV28; clone_size: -; j_call: TRBJ1-2; d_call: -; cdr3_aa: CASSLMDYGYTF; cdr3_nt: TGTGCCAGCAGTTTGATGGACTATGGCTACACCTTC
v_call: TRBV10-3; clone_size: few; j_call: TRBJ1-2; d_call: -; cdr3_aa: CAISEFLGLYGYTF; cdr3_nt: TGTGCCATCAGTGAGTTTTTAGGTCTCTATGGCTACACCTTC
v_call: TRBV6-8; clone_size: many; j_call: TRBJ2-3; d_call: -; cdr3_aa: CASRTVVGSTDTQYF; cdr3_nt: TGTGCCAGCAGGACAGTCGTGGGAAGCACAGATACGCAGTATTTT
v_call: TRBV11-3; clone_size: -; j_call: TRBJ2-7; d_call: -; cdr3_aa: CASSLGGGGSNEQYF; cdr3_nt: TGTGCCAGCAGCTTAGGGGGAGGGGGATCCAACGAGCAGTACTTC
v_call: TRBV23-1; clone_size: few; j_call: TRBJ2-1; d_call: TRBD1; cdr3_aa: CASSQLTGGAEFF; cdr3_nt: TGCGCCAGCAGCCAGCTCACAGGGGGCGCTGAGTTCTTC
v_call: TRBV11-3; clone_size: few; j_call: TRBJ2-5; d_call: -; cdr3_aa: CASSPAYRRQETQYF; cdr3_nt: TGTGCCAGCAGCCCAGCCTACCGCCGGCAAGAGACCCAGTACTTC
v_call: TRBV28; clone_size: -; j_call: TRBJ2-1; d_call: -; cdr3_aa: CASSLQTGARFF; cdr3_nt: TGTGCCAGCAGTTTACAGACGGGAGCCCGGTTCTTC
v_call: TRBV6-8; clone_size: -; j_call: TRBJ2-7; d_call: TRBD1; cdr3_aa: CAISGGTGNYEQYF; cdr3_nt: TGTGCCATCAGTGGGGGGACAGGGAATTACGAGCAGTACTTC
v_call: TRBV30; clone_size: -; j_call: TRBJ1-6; d_call: -; cdr3_aa: CAWTYGTDYNSPLHF; cdr3_nt: TGTGCCTGGACCTACGGGACCGACTATAATTCACCCCTCCACTTT
v_call: TRBV28; clone_size: few; j_call: TRBJ2-3; d_call: TRBD2; cdr3_aa: CASSYAGGPTDTQYF; cdr3_nt: TGTGCCAGCAGTTACGCGGGAGGCCCCACAGATACGCAGTATTTT
v_call: TRBV11-3; clone_size: few; j_call: TRBJ2-5; d_call: -; cdr3_aa: CASRPQGRSQETQYF; cdr3_nt: TGTGCCAGCCGTCCCCAGGGTAGGAGCCAAGAGACCCAGTACTTC
v_call: TRBV12-5; clone_size: -; j_call: TRBJ1-1; d_call: -; cdr3_aa: CASGLARDVIMNTEAFF; cdr3_nt: TGTGCTAGTGGTTTGGCCCGGGACGTTATTATGAACACTGAAGCTTTCTTT
v_call: TRBV14; clone_size: few; j_call: TRBJ2-3; d_call: -; cdr3_aa: CASSPRGLNTDTQYF; cdr3_nt: TGTGCCAGCTCCCCCCGGGGATTAAACACAGATACGCAGTATTTT
v_call: TRBV28; clone_size: few; j_call: TRBJ2-5; d_call: TRBD2; cdr3_aa: CASSSQTGLAGFKTQYF; cdr3_nt: TGTGCCAGCAGTTCACAAACGGGACTAGCGGGATTCAAGACCCAGTACTTC
v_call: TRBV19; clone_size: -; j_call: TRBJ2-2; d_call: -; cdr3_aa: CASSIGTNTGELFF; cdr3_nt: TGTGCCAGTAGTATTGGGACTAACACCGGGGAGCTGTTTTTT
v_call: TRBV5-1; clone_size: -; j_call: TRBJ2-3; d_call: -; cdr3_aa: CASSRVQGNAGTDTQYF; cdr3_nt: TGCGCCAGCAGCCGAGTCCAGGGGAACGCTGGTACAGATACGCAGTATTTT
v_call: TRBV12-5; clone_size: -; j_call: TRBJ1-1; d_call: TRBD1; cdr3_aa: CASGSSGQVGLNTEAFF; cdr3_nt: TGTGCTAGTGGATCTTCGGGACAGGTCGGCCTGAACACTGAAGCTTTCTTT
v_call: TRBV15; clone_size: -; j_call: TRBJ2-3; d_call: -; cdr3_aa: CATSRDPPLTSEADTQYF; cdr3_nt: TGTGCCACCAGCAGAGATCCCCCCCTGACCTCTGAGGCAGATACGCAGTATTTT
v_call: TRBV6-7; clone_size: few; j_call: TRBJ2-1; d_call: -; cdr3_aa: CASSTSRGIAYNEQFF; cdr3_nt: TGTGCCAGCAGCACATCCAGGGGAATTGCCTACAATGAGCAGTTCTTC
v_call: TRBV19; clone_size: -; j_call: TRBJ1-5; d_call: -; cdr3_aa: CASSLDGPSNQPQHF; cdr3_nt: TGTGCCAGTAGTTTGGACGGACCTAGCAATCAGCCCCAGCATTTT
v_call: TRBV9; clone_size: -; j_call: TRBJ1-2; d_call: TRBD1; cdr3_aa: CASSPTGQGDYGYTF; cdr3_nt: TGTGCCAGCAGCCCGACGGGACAGGGAGACTATGGCTACACCTTC
v_call: TRBV30; clone_size: -; j_call: TRBJ1-4; d_call: TRBD1; cdr3_aa: CAWSGDRVSTNEKLFF; cdr3_nt: TGTGCCTGGAGTGGGGACAGGGTTTCTACCAATGAAAAACTGTTTTTT
v_call: TRBV7-6; clone_size: few; j_call: TRBJ1-5; d_call: -; cdr3_aa: CASSPGGPSQGAQHF; cdr3_nt: TGTGCCAGCAGCCCCGGGGGACCGAGCCAAGGGGCCCAGCATTTT
v_call: TRBV19; clone_size: -; j_call: TRBJ1-3; d_call: -; cdr3_aa: CASTGGEAGNTIYF; cdr3_nt: TGTGCCAGTACTGGGGGAGAAGCTGGAAACACCATATATTTT
v_call: TRBV9; clone_size: few; j_call: TRBJ1-1; d_call: -; cdr3_aa: CASSAGYRVLSEAFF; cdr3_nt: TGTGCCAGCAGTGCAGGCTACAGGGTTCTCTCTGAAGCTTTCTTT
v_call: TRBV28; clone_size: -; j_call: TRBJ1-3; d_call: -; cdr3_aa: CATLSSGNTIYF; cdr3_nt: TGTGCCACCCTTAGCTCTGGAAACACCATATATTTT
v_call: TRBV6-7; clone_size: -; j_call: TRBJ1-3; d_call: TRBD1; cdr3_aa: CASTSGTGTYF; cdr3_nt: TGTGCCAGCACCTCCGGGACAGGGACATATTTT
v_call: TRBV29-1; clone_size: -; j_call: TRBJ2-2; d_call: TRBD1; cdr3_aa: CSVEGQGKSSGELFF; cdr3_nt: TGCAGCGTTGAAGGACAGGGGAAGAGTTCCGGGGAGCTGTTTTTT
v_call: TRBV15; clone_size: -; j_call: TRBJ1-5; d_call: -; cdr3_aa: CATSRDLGYQPQHF; cdr3_nt: TGTGCCACCAGCAGAGATCTGGGTTATCAGCCCCAGCATTTT
v_call: TRBV11-3; clone_size: few; j_call: TRBJ2-7; d_call: -; cdr3_aa: CASSPLSPSYEQYF; cdr3_nt: TGTGCCAGCAGCCCCCTGTCCCCATCCTACGAGCAGTACTTC